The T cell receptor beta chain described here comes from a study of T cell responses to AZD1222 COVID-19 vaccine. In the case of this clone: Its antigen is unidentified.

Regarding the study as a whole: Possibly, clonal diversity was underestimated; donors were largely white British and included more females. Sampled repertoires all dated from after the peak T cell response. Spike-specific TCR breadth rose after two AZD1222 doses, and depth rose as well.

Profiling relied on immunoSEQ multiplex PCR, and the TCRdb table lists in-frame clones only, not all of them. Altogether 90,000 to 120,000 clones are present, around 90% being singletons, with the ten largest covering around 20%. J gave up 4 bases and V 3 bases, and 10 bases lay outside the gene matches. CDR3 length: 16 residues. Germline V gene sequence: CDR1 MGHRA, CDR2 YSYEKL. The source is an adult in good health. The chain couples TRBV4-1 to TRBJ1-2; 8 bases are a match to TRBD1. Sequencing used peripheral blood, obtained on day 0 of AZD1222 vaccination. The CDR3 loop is CASSQRVWTGSYGYTF. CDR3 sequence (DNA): TGCGCCAGCAGCCAGAGGGTTTGGACAGGGAGCTATGGCTACACCTTC.